The source of this T cell receptor (beta chain) is a study of T cell repertoires in cytomegalovirus infection. Across the study: Public TCR beta signatures provided an indication of both CMV infection and a matching HLA type.

Concerning this clonotype itself: Its target is not known.

V lost 4 bases and J lost 3, with 12 bases in between. CDR1 LGHNA and CDR2 YSLEER come from the germline V gene. The CDR3 sequence is 14 residues long. TCRdb redid the calling of the reads with MiXCR, one entry per CDR3 protein. Among 370,000 or so distinct CDR3 sequences listed, 34% were seen once. This clonotype was sampled from a human donor in good health (CMV status not recorded). Some clones in this sample may be carry-over from other donors' samples. The chain recombines TRBV4-3 with TRBJ2-5, with a possible D match to TRBD2 (6 bases). The sample was cultured PBMCs, taken from culture after CMV antigen stimulation. The CDR3 region is CASSPTIAEETQYF. The DNA for the CDR3 is TGCGCCAGCAGCCCAACGATAGCGGAAGAGACCCAGTACTTC.